This T cell receptor (beta chain) emerged from a study of control samples from healthy donors and cancer patients. The assay was immunoSEQ multiplex PCR, and TCRdb's table has in-frame clones only and misses some. This sample yields tens of thousands of clones, of which roughly 93% are seen a single time; roughly 1.2% belongs to the top ten. This clone was seen just once. Germline V gene sequence: CDR1 GTSNPN, CDR2 SVGIG (reference sequence). The CDR3 totals 11 residues. With 3 bases removed from V and 7 bases from J, the gap between germline ends came to 9 bases. The sequenced material came from PBMCs. The source of this sequence is a woman aged 40 to 50 with lung cancer. This sequence joins TRBV30 and TRBJ1-1; possibly TRBD1 for D (5 bases). The CDR3 coding sequence is TGTGCCTGGAGAGGGGCGATTGAAGCTTTCTTT. Residues: CAWRGAIEAFF.